The text below deals with one T cell receptor (beta chain). The antigen is unknown. The CDR3 end shows no conserved phenylalanine or tryptophan, and so a read error is likely. Because the CDR3's place on the DNA is in doubt, the DNA is left out and the CDR3 is given as listed by TCRdb. Genomic DNA constituted the template upon which TCR beta VDJ and CDR3 profiling was performed. One entry per CDR3 protein results from TCRdb running MiXCR on the reads. The table includes more than 250,000 distinct CDR3 sequences, approximately 79% detected once. The data derive from a study of CD8+CD57+ T cells in acquired aplastic anemia. Study context: Sorted cells (CD4+ and CD8+) yielded DNA amounts that averaged approximately 3.2 ug. Study results and limitations: Patients and controls had CD8+ Simpson's diversity values that were not significantly distinct.

The CDR3 spans 13 residues, counting both ends. Germline CDR1 and CDR2: SGHTA and FQGNSA. Sequencing was done on patients that had shown CD8+CD57+ cell expansion by flow cytometry. Everyone among the patients had severe acquired aplastic anemia. Patients were untreated when blood was sampled. This TCR was recovered from a human donor with aplastic anemia. The gene calls are TRBV7-2 and TRBJ2-3; the DNA was not compared with TRBD1, the D call given in the table. The sequencing input was sorted CD4+, CD8+, or CD8+CD57+ T cells (not recorded which) from PBMCs. CDR3 in amino acids: CASSVGGGAEPQY.